The 32 T cell receptor beta chains reported below all come from one sample, sequenced in a study of T cells in narcolepsy. The assay was immunoSEQ multiplex PCR, and TCRdb's table has in-frame clones only and misses some. The sample contains over 30,000 clones, about 85% of which appear only once. The sample comprised CD45RA- memory CD4+ T cells from PBMCs. All receptors derive from a human donor with narcolepsy.

V gene TRBV28 combines with J gene TRBJ1-3; 8 bases are shared with TRBD1. J lost 4 bases, V lost 6 bases, and 8 bases had no gene match. The CDR3 is 15 amino acids. Germline V gene sequence: CDR1 MDHEN, CDR2 SYDVKM. The CDR3 loop is CASSPGGAGGNTIYF. In DNA form, the CDR3 reads TGTGCCAGCAGCCCAGGGGGCGCTGGGGGAAACACCATATATTTT.

The chain couples TRBV6-1 to TRBJ1-5; D call uncertain. Germline V gives CDR1 MNHNS, CDR2 SASEGT. Trimming removed 6 bases from V and 1 base from J, with 13 bases in between. This CDR3 is 15 amino acids long. The CDR3 DNA is TGTGCCAGCAGACTGGACTATAACAGCAATCAGCCCCAGCATTTT. Translated, it gives CASRLDYNSNQPQHF.

The sample holds a few counts of this clone. The gene calls are TRBV6-6 and TRBJ2-7; a possible D gene is TRBD2 (6 bases). This CDR3 is built from 14 residues. V was shortened by 7 bases and J by 2 bases, with 15 bases between the two germline ends. Germline V gene sequence: CDR1 MNHNY, CDR2 SVGAGI (reference sequence). CDR3 amino acids: CASTDSGAAYEQYF. The DNA for the CDR3 is TGTGCCAGCACCGATAGCGGCGCTGCCTACGAGCAGTACTTC.

The V and J genes are TRBV9 and TRBJ2-7; TRBD1 aligns across 9 bases. This CDR3 contains 15 residues. Germline V gene data show CDR1 as SGDLS and CDR2 as YYNGEE. Losses at the gene ends were 0 bases for V and 1 base for J; bases not matched to a gene: 2. The CDR3 is CASSVEDRGSYEQYF. The CDR3 DNA follows: TGTGCCAGCAGCGTAGAGGACAGGGGTTCCTACGAGCAGTACTTC.

This clone was observed once. The chain uses TRBV4-3 and TRBJ2-2; TRBD2 is a possible D gene (7 bases). Looked up from germline, CDR1 is LGHNA and CDR2 is YSLEER. This CDR3 has 15 amino acids. Deletions cut 1 base from V and 7 bases from J, with 13 bases between. CDR3 nucleotide sequence: TGCGCCAGCAGCCAAGCGAGAGGGGGGGTCGGGGAGCTGTTTTTT. It yields the protein CASSQARGGVGELFF.

The chain combines TRBV10-3 with TRBJ2-3; no reliable D call. V gave up 0 bases and J gave up 5 bases, with 15 bases separating them. The V gene's germline CDR1 is ENHRY and CDR2 SYGVKD. The CDR3 covers 16 residues. This CDR3 is CAISESLFSGQDTQYF. For the CDR3, the DNA is TGTGCCATCAGTGAGTCTTTGTTCTCGGGCCAAGATACGCAGTATTTT.

This chain connects TRBV7-2 to TRBJ1-1; 8 nucleotides match TRBD1. The CDR3 runs to 14 residues. CDR1 is SGHTA and CDR2 is FQGNSA in the germline V gene. With V trimmed by 7 bases and J by 7 bases, 11 bases remained unmatched. As DNA, the CDR3 is TGTGCCAGCACCGCCCAGGGGGCGATGGGTGAAGCTTTCTTT. It encodes CASTAQGAMGEAFF.

CDR3 coding DNA: TGTGCTAGTGGTTTGTTCGGCGGATCGAGAATTGGCTACACCTTC. The encoded protein is CASGLFGGSRIGYTF. This chain uses TRBV12-5 with TRBJ1-2; D is unclear. CDR3 length: 15 residues. The germline V gene encodes CDR1 LGHNT and CDR2 FRNRAP. V lost 2 bases to trimming and J lost 7 bases, with 17 bases between them.

The chain recombines TRBV5-6 with TRBJ2-3, with a possible D match to TRBD2 (6 bases). Trimming removed 4 bases at V and 14 bases at J, with 14 bases between. Germline-derived CDR1 and CDR2 are SGHDT and YYEEEE. The CDR3 totals 11 residues. The CDR3 nucleotides are TGTGCCAGCAGCCTCAAGACTAGTAGGTATTTT. This translates into CASSLKTSRYF.

This clone was seen more than once but under ten times. This chain connects TRBV7-2 to TRBJ1-3, with D possibly matching TRBD1 (5 bases). Germline loops: CDR1 SGHTA, CDR2 FQGNSA. This CDR3 comprises 13 residues. Trimming pared 5 bases from V and 2 bases from J, leaving 7 bases between. The CDR3 reads CASSPGTGNTIYF. The CDR3 nucleotides read TGTGCCAGCAGCCCAGGGACTGGAAACACCATATATTTT.

The rearrangement links TRBV27 to TRBJ1-6, with no clear D. Germline-derived CDR1 and CDR2 are MNHEY and SMNVEV (reference sequence). Trimming cost V 2 bases and J 4 bases, with 9 bases left between them. The CDR3 length is 15 residues. The CDR3 nucleotides are TGTGCCAGCAGTTTAGAGGGCACTTATAATTCACCCCTCCACTTT. Translated: CASSLEGTYNSPLHF.

The chain has TRBV20-1 and TRBJ2-7, with D possibly TRBD1 on 5 matching bases. The CDR3 totals 11 residues. Looked up from germline, CDR1 is DFQATT and CDR2 is SNEGSKA (reference sequence). V lost 7 bases and J lost 4, with 11 bases in between. CDR3 DNA: TGCAGTGTCTCACAGGCATACGAGCAGTACTTC. It specifies CSVSQAYEQYF.

This chain uses TRBV19 with TRBJ2-1, with 11 bases aligning to TRBD1. The V gene end was trimmed by 9 bases and the J gene end by 12 bases; junction bases not matched to a gene: 13. The germline gives CDR1 LNHDA, CDR2 SQIVND (reference sequence). This CDR3 spans 14 amino acids. The CDR3 nucleotides read TGTGCCAGCTTACCGGGACAGGGGGGTCGTGGGCAGTTCTTC. Encoded protein: CASLPGQGGRGQFF. Based on the CDR3 plus reference TRBV19 and TRBJ2-1, the full variable domain is DGGITQSPKYLFRKEGQNVTLSCEQNLNHDAMYWYRQDPGQGLRLIYYSQIVNDFQKGDIAEGYSVSREKKESFPLTVTSAQKNPTAFYLCASLPGQGGRGQFFGPGTRLTVL.

The chain carries TRBV11-3 and TRBJ2-3, with D perhaps matching TRBD2 (7 bases). The CDR3 length is 16 residues. CDR1 and CDR2 (germline): SGHNT, YENEEA. V dropped 1 base and J dropped 6 bases, with 17 bases sitting between them. The CDR3 DNA follows: TGTGCCAGCAGCTTAGGAGTGAGGGGGGGCGTCGATACGCAGTATTTT. Translation: CASSLGVRGGVDTQYF.

This chain uses TRBV25-1 with TRBJ2-7; TRBD1 is a possible D gene (6 bases). There are 14 residues in the CDR3. Germline values: CDR1 MGHDK, CDR2 SYGVNS. V was clipped by 5 bases and J by 2 bases, with 13 bases between them. The CDR3 DNA follows: TGTGCCAGCAGTTCCCCAGGGGAGACCTACGAGCAGTACTTC. This translates into CASSSPGETYEQYF.

The chain recombines TRBV6-1 with TRBJ1-2; D remains ambiguous. Germline-derived CDR1 and CDR2 are MNHNS and SASEGT. The CDR3 has 13 residues. V shed 6 bases and J shed 7 bases, with 15 bases lying between them. The CDR3 DNA is TGTGCCAGCAGAGCAGCACTAGGTACTGGCTACACCTTC. Protein product: CASRAALGTGYTF.

This chain links TRBV13 with TRBJ2-3; 9 bases match TRBD2. The length of the CDR3 is 16 residues. With V trimmed by 4 bases and J by 5 bases, 10 bases remained unmatched. From germline, CDR1 is PRHDT and CDR2 FYEKMQ (reference sequence). As DNA, the CDR3 is TGTGCCAGCAGCTCCAAAGTAGCGGGGGCTAAAGATACGCAGTATTTT. Protein: CASSSKVAGAKDTQYF.

The chain joins TRBV18 to TRBJ1-2; 7 bases line up with TRBD1. Unmatched junction bases numbered 0, after V lost 3 bases and J lost 2 bases. Per the germline V gene, CDR1 is KGHSH and CDR2 is LQKENI. CDR3 size: 13 residues. The CDR3 protein is CASSPTGNYGYTF. CDR3 bases: TGTGCCAGCTCACCGACAGGGAACTATGGCTACACCTTC.

This chain uses TRBV4-2 with TRBJ2-7; D might be TRBD1 or TRBD2, each matching 5 bases. V lost 1 base, J lost 7 bases, and 8 bases lay in between. The CDR3 extends over 12 amino acids. Looked up from germline, CDR1 is LGHNA and CDR2 is YNFKEQ. The CDR3 nucleotides are TGTGCCAGCAGCCAAGGGGGGATAGAGCAGTACTTC. Translation: CASSQGGIEQYF.

In this sample, this clone turned up a few times. CDR3 sequence reads: CASSPEGMGNEQFF. Here the CDR3 DNA reads TGTGCCAGCAGCCCAGAGGGGATGGGGAATGAGCAGTTCTTC. V gene TRBV9 combines with J gene TRBJ2-1; possibly TRBD1 or TRBD2 for D (5 bases each). The V end was cut by 4 bases, the J end by 7 bases, with 15 bases between. Germline V CDR1 and CDR2: SGDLS, YYNGEE. The CDR3 spans 14 residues.

V gene TRBV19 combines with J gene TRBJ1-1, with D perhaps TRBD1 (6 bases). CDR3 size: 16 residues. Trimming removed 3 bases at V and 0 bases at J, with 14 bases between. Germline V lookup: CDR1 LNHDA, CDR2 SQIVND (reference sequence). The CDR3 DNA reads TGTGCCAGTAGTATTCCGGCAGGGGTCGTGAACACTGAAGCTTTCTTT. It codes for CASSIPAGVVNTEAFF. Variable domain in full (rest from reference TRBV19 and TRBJ1-1): DGGITQSPKYLFRKEGQNVTLSCEQNLNHDAMYWYRQDPGQGLRLIYYSQIVNDFQKGDIAEGYSVSREKKESFPLTVTSAQKNPTAFYLCASSIPAGVVNTEAFFGQGTRLTVV.

This clone has only a few counts. This chain uses TRBV18 with TRBJ2-7, with D tentatively TRBD1 (6 bases). The CDR3 totals 14 residues. V was clipped by 0 bases and J by 3 bases, with 9 bases between them. Germline values: CDR1 KGHSH, CDR2 LQKENI. CDR3 protein: CASSPPVGGYEQYF. Written as DNA, the CDR3 is TGTGCCAGCTCACCACCGGTAGGGGGCTACGAGCAGTACTTC. The full variable domain, in which reference TRBV18 and TRBJ2-7 provide the parts outside the CDR3, is NAGVMQNPRHLVRRRGQEARLRCSPMKGHSHVYWYRQLPEEGLKFMVYLQKENIIDESGMPKERFSAEFPKEGPSILRIQQVVRGDSAAYFCASSPPVGGYEQYFGPGTRLTVT.

The V gene is TRBV23-1, the J gene TRBJ2-5; the D gene is possibly TRBD1 (5 bases). TRBV23-1 is placed among ORFs of uncertain function. V dropped 0 bases and J dropped 5 bases, with 13 bases sitting between them. The CDR3 is 15 residues long. The CDR3 is CASSQSRGTGETQYF. The CDR3 nucleotides are TGCGCCAGCAGTCAATCGCGAGGAACAGGCGAGACCCAGTACTTC.

This chain joins TRBV10-3 and TRBJ2-7, with D tentatively TRBD1 or TRBD2 (5 bases each). Germline V gene lookup returns CDR1 ENHRY and CDR2 SYGVKD. The CDR3 has 13 amino acids. V dropped 6 bases and J dropped 5 bases, with 14 bases sitting between them. The CDR3 loop is CAISLGTFDEQYF. The CDR3 bases are TGTGCCATCAGCCTCGGGACCTTCGACGAGCAGTACTTC.

There are a few counts of this clone. The rearrangement uses TRBV4-2 and TRBJ2-2; D may be TRBD1 or TRBD2 (6 bases each). The CDR3 extends over 16 amino acids. The germline CDR1 and CDR2 sequences are LGHNA and YNFKEQ. V was cut by 5 bases and J by 0 bases, with 13 bases left in between. The CDR3 sequence is CASSLDGGPNTGELFF. In nucleotides, the CDR3 is TGTGCCAGCAGCTTAGACGGGGGCCCGAACACCGGGGAGCTGTTTTTT.

The genes are TRBV5-5 and TRBJ1-3, with D uncertain. The CDR3 length is 14 residues. With 1 base removed from V and 4 bases from J, the gap between germline ends came to 9 bases. Germline CDR1 is SGHKS and CDR2 is YYEKEE (reference sequence). The CDR3: CASSLLPLGNTIYF. DNA of the CDR3: TGTGCCAGCAGCTTGTTACCGTTGGGAAACACCATATATTTT.

This clone is a singleton in its sample. This sequence joins TRBV30 and TRBJ1-2, with D possibly being TRBD1 (6 bases). The CDR3 is made up of 14 amino acids. Germline values: CDR1 GTSNPN, CDR2 SVGIG (reference sequence). V was shortened by 8 bases and J by 5 bases, with 21 bases between the two germline ends. Here the CDR3 DNA reads TGTGCCCGTACAACGGGGGGGGCGCGATATGGCTACACCTTC. As protein: CARTTGGARYGYTF. The variable domain in full, with the rest retrieved from reference TRBV30 and TRBJ1-2, is SQTIHQWPATLVQPVGSPLSLECTVEGTSNPNLYWYRQAAGRGLQLLFYSVGIGQISSEVPQNLSASRPQDRQFILSSKKLLLSDSGFYLCARTTGGARYGYTFGSGTRLTVV.

Notes on this clone: The sample contains more than one DNA sequence encoding this CDR3. This chain's CDR3 is CASSESGGSYNSPLHF. The CDR3 coding sequence is TGTGCCAGCAGTGAATCTGGGGGCTCCTATAATTCACCCCTCCACTTT. The chain recombines TRBV25-1 with TRBJ1-6; D may be TRBD1 (5 bases). The germline gives CDR1 MGHDK, CDR2 SYGVNS. The CDR3 runs to 16 residues. V was shortened by 1 base and J by 0 bases, with 7 bases between the two germline ends.

The chain has TRBV30 and TRBJ1-2; a possible D gene is TRBD1 (5 bases). Between the trimmed V and J ends, which lost 5 bases and 8 bases, there was a span of 15 bases. Germline V CDR1 and CDR2: GTSNPN, SVGIG (reference sequence). The CDR3 runs to 12 residues. CDR3 bases: TGTGCCTGGGGAAGGGACGAGTGGGGCTACACCTTC. Protein: CAWGRDEWGYTF.

This chain uses TRBV14 with TRBJ2-5; D might be TRBD2 (6 bases). Per the germline V gene, CDR1 is SGHDN and CDR2 is FVKESK. V dropped 2 bases and J dropped 5 bases, with 15 bases sitting between them. This CDR3 region has 15 residues. The CDR3 region is CASSQRSGTYETQYF. CDR3 DNA sequence: TGTGCCAGCAGCCAAAGGTCCGGGACTTATGAGACCCAGTACTTC.

As for this clone: The junction differs from germline at one of its ends, possibly a read error. This rearrangement joins TRBV5-4 to TRBJ1-2; 11 bases fit TRBD1. This CDR3 region has 12 residues. CDR1 and CDR2 from the germline V gene are SGHNT and YYREEE (reference sequence). The CDR3 DNA reads as TGTGCCAGCAGCCTAGGACAGGGGGCGCAAGCCTTC. Encoded protein: CASSLGQGAQAF.

The chain carries TRBV5-5 and TRBJ2-5; D is uncertain. The CDR3 runs to 15 residues. Trimming pared 2 bases from V and 5 bases from J, leaving 16 bases between. CDR1 is SGHKS and CDR2 is YYEKEE in the germline V gene (reference sequence). The CDR3 DNA reads as TGTGCCAGCAGCTTCCGGTTCTCCCGACACGAGACCCAGTACTTC. It specifies CASSFRFSRHETQYF.